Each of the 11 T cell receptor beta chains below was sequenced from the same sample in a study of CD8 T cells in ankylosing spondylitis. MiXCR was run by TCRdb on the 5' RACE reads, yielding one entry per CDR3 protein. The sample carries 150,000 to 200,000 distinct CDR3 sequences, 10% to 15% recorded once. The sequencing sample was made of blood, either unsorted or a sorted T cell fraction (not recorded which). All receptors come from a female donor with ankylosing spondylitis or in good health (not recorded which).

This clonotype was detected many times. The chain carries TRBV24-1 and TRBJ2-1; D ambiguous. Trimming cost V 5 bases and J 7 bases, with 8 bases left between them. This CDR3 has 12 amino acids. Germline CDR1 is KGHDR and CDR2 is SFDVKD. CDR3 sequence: CATSAGINEQFF. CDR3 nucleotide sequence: TGTGCCACCAGTGCAGGAATAAATGAGCAGTTCTTC.

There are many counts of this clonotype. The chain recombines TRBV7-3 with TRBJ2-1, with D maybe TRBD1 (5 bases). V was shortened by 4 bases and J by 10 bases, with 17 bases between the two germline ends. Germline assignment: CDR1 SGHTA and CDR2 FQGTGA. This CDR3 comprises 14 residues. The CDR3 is CASSSRPRGAEQFF. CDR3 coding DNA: TGTGCCAGCAGCTCCCGACCCCGTGGGGCGGAGCAGTTCTTC.

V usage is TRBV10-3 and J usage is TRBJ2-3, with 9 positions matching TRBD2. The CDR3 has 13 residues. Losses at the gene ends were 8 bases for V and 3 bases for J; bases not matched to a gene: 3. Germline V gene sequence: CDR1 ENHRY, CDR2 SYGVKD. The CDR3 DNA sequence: TGTGCCATCCATGCGGGAGGGACAGATACGCAGTATTTT. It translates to CAIHAGGTDTQYF.

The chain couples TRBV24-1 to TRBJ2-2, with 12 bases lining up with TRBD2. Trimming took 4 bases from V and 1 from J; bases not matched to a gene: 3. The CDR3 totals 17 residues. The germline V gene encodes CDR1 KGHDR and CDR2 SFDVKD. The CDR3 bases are TGTGCCACCAGTGAACTGACTAGCGGGAGGAACACCGGGGAGCTGTTTTTT. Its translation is CATSELTSGRNTGELFF.

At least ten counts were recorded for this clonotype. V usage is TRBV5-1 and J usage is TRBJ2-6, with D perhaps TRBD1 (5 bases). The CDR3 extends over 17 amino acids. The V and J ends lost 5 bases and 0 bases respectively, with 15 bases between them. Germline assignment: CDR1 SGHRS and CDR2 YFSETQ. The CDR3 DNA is TGCGCCAGCAGTTACACCTACGACAGCTCTGGGGCCAACGTCCTGACTTTC. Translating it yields CASSYTYDSSGANVLTF.

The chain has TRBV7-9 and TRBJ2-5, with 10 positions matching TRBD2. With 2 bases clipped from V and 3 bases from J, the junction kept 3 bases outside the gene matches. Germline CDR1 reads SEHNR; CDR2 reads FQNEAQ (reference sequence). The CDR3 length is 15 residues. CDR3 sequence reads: CASSLLAGVEETQYF. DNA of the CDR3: TGTGCCAGCAGCTTACTAGCGGGAGTCGAAGAGACCCAGTACTTC. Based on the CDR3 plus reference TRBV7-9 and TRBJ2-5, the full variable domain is DTGVSQNPRHKITKRGQNVTFRCDPISEHNRLYWYRQTLGQGPEFLTYFQNEAQLEKSRLLSDRFSAERPKGSFSTLEIQRTEQGDSAMYLCASSLLAGVEETQYFGPGTRLLVL.

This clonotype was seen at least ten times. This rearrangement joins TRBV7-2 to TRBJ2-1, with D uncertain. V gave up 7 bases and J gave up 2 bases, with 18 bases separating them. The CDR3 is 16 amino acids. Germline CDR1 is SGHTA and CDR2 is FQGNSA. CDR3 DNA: TGTGCCAGCAACGCGAGGAGCAGCCAGGCCTACAATGAGCAGTTCTTC. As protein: CASNARSSQAYNEQFF.

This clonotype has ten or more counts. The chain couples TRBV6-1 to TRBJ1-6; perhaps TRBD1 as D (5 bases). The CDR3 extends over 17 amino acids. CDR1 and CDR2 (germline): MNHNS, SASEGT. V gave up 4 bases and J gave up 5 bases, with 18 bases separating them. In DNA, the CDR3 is TGTGCCAGCAGTGGGGGCCAGGGACTTCGCGATAATTCACCCCTCCACTTT. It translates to CASSGGQGLRDNSPLHF.

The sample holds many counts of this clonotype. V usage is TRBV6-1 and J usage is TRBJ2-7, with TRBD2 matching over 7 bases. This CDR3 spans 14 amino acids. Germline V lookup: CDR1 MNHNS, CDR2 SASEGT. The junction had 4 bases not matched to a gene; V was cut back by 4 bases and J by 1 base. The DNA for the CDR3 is TGTGCCAGCAGTGTAGCGGGTGAATCCTACGAGCAGTACTTC. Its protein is CASSVAGESYEQYF.

The CDR3 sequence: CSAPPGASTDTQYF. The CDR3, as DNA: TGCAGTGCGCCCCCCGGGGCTAGCACAGATACGCAGTATTTT. The V and J genes are TRBV20-1 and TRBJ2-3; D tentatively reads TRBD1 or TRBD2 (5 bases each). The V gene's germline CDR1 is DFQATT and CDR2 SNEGSKA (reference sequence). V was cut by 6 bases and J by 0 bases, with 13 bases left in between. The CDR3 is 14 amino acids.

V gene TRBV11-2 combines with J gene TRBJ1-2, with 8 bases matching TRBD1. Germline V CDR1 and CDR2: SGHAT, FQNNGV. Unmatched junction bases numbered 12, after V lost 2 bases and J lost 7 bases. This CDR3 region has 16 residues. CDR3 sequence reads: CASSLIKKQGETGYTF. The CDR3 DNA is TGTGCCAGCAGCTTAATCAAAAAACAGGGGGAAACTGGCTACACCTTC.